The 21 T cell receptor beta chains below all came from one sample that was sequenced in a study of tumor-infiltrating lymphocytes in localized non-small cell lung cancer. Clones were read by immunoSEQ multiplex PCR, and TCRdb kept only the in-frame ones, dropping some. Here the sample spans about 15,000 clones, over 65% being singletons. The material sequenced was lung tumor tissue. These receptors all come from a human donor with non-small cell lung cancer.

CDR3 sequence reads: CASSMGPGYEQYF. The CDR3 DNA is TGTGCCAGTAGTATGGGTCCGGGCTACGAGCAGTACTTC. V is TRBV19 and J is TRBJ2-7; no clear D. This CDR3 spans 13 amino acids. V lost 3 bases and J lost 3, with 9 bases in between. Germline V gene lookup returns CDR1 LNHDA and CDR2 SQIVND (reference sequence).

The J gene is TRBJ2-7, the V gene TRBV5-4; 10 nucleotides agree with TRBD2. The CDR3 is 15 residues long. The trim removed 5 bases at V and 5 bases at J, leaving 10 bases unmatched. The V gene's germline CDR1 is SGHNT and CDR2 YYREEE (reference sequence). The CDR3 DNA sequence: TGTGCCAGCAGGGGGGCTAGCGGGAGCCCACACGAGCAGTACTTC. As protein: CASRGASGSPHEQYF.

The chain uses TRBV5-4 and TRBJ2-2, with D possibly matching TRBD2 (6 bases). The V end lost 0 bases, the J end lost 6 bases, and 18 bases lay between the germline ends. Looked up from germline, CDR1 is SGHNT and CDR2 is YYREEE (reference sequence). This CDR3 has 17 amino acids. The DNA for the CDR3 is TGTGCCAGCAGCTTGGTTCCCGGGAGTAAGCGCGCCGGGGAGCTGTTTTTT. It is translated as CASSLVPGSKRAGELFF.

This chain joins TRBV19 and TRBJ1-5; D ambiguous. The CDR3 has 13 amino acids. Trimming removed 11 bases at V and 4 bases at J, with 15 bases between. CDR1 is LNHDA, CDR2 SQIVND, per germline (reference sequence). CDR3 sequence reads: CAAGLRGNQPQHF. DNA for the CDR3: TGTGCCGCCGGACTTCGAGGGAATCAGCCCCAGCATTTT.

The chain joins TRBV5-4 to TRBJ2-7, with TRBD1 matching over 7 bases. The CDR3 is made up of 15 amino acids. V shed 0 bases and J 0 bases; nucleotides not matched to a gene: 3. CDR1 and CDR2 (germline): SGHNT, YYREEE (reference sequence). CDR3 residues: CASSLVQGSSYEQYF. The CDR3 coding sequence is TGTGCCAGCAGCTTGGTACAGGGGAGCTCCTACGAGCAGTACTTC.

Written as DNA, the CDR3 is TGTGCCAGCAGCTTCGGGACAGGGGGGATTTACGAGCAGTACTTC. Translation gives CASSFGTGGIYEQYF. The chain has TRBV7-2 and TRBJ2-7; 11 nucleotides match TRBD1. CDR3 length equals 15 residues. V lost 3 bases to trimming and J lost 4 bases; unmatched junction nucleotides: 5. CDR1 is SGHTA and CDR2 is FQGNSA in the germline V gene. Drawing the rest from reference TRBV7-2 and TRBJ2-7, the complete variable domain is GAGVSQSPSNKVTEKGKDVELRCDPISGHTALYWYRQSLGQGLEFLIYFQGNSAPDKSGLPSDRFSAERTGGSVSTLTIQRTQQEDSAVYLCASSFGTGGIYEQYFGPGTRLTVT.

The rearrangement joins TRBV7-8 to TRBJ1-5; a weak D match, TRBD1 (5 bases). The germline CDR1 and CDR2 sequences are SGHVS and FQNEAQ. The CDR3 has 12 amino acids. Trimming took off 6 bases at V and 6 bases at J, with 9 bases between the two ends. The CDR3 loop reads CASSGGVQPQHF. As DNA, the CDR3 is TGTGCCAGCAGTGGAGGGGTTCAGCCCCAGCATTTT.

In this sample, this clone turned up a few times. V and J are TRBV5-1 and TRBJ2-1; D is perhaps TRBD2 (6 bases). The V end was cut by 2 bases, the J end by 0 bases, with 9 bases between. Germline V gene sequence: CDR1 SGHRS, CDR2 YFSETQ. There are 15 residues in the CDR3. The CDR3 loop reads CASSFGGSSYNEQFF. The CDR3 region has the DNA TGCGCCAGCAGCTTCGGAGGGAGCTCCTACAATGAGCAGTTCTTC.

V gene TRBV7-2 combines with J gene TRBJ1-1; D is unresolved. CDR1 and CDR2 from the germline V gene are SGHTA and FQGNSA. The germline V and J ends were trimmed by 4 bases and 4 bases, with 10 bases remaining between them. This CDR3 has 13 amino acids. The CDR3 protein is CASSSVSITEAFF. The CDR3 bases are TGTGCCAGCAGCTCGGTATCCATCACTGAAGCTTTCTTT.

The V and J genes are TRBV5-1 and TRBJ2-5; either TRBD1 or TRBD2 may supply D (5 bases each). V was clipped by 0 bases and J by 1 base, with 7 bases between them. This CDR3 is 14 amino acids long. The germline gives CDR1 SGHRS, CDR2 YFSETQ. CDR3 sequence: CASSLGGTQETQYF. CDR3 DNA sequence: TGCGCCAGCAGCTTGGGAGGGACCCAAGAGACCCAGTACTTC.

The chain combines TRBV5-1 with TRBJ1-4; D possibly corresponds to TRBD1 (6 bases). Trimming took 3 bases from V and 8 from J, leaving 14 bases between them. CDR1 SGHRS and CDR2 YFSETQ come from the germline V gene. This CDR3 contains 14 residues. CDR3 in DNA: TGCGCCAGCAGCTCAGACAGGAAGGGCGAAAAACTGTTTTTT. Translated, it gives CASSSDRKGEKLFF. The complete variable domain, with remaining parts taken from reference TRBV5-1 and TRBJ1-4, reads KAGVTQTPRYLIKTRGQQVTLSCSPISGHRSVSWYQQTPGQGLQFLFEYFSETQRNKGNFPGRFSGRQFSNSRSEMNVSTLELGDSALYLCASSSDRKGEKLFFGSGTQLSVL.

The chain employs TRBV4-3 and TRBJ2-7, with TRBD1 as a possible D gene (6 bases). V was clipped by 0 bases and J by 2 bases, with 8 bases between them. The germline V gene encodes CDR1 LGHNA and CDR2 YSLEER. The CDR3 extends over 14 amino acids. The CDR3 nucleotides read TGCGCCAGCAGCCAAGACTGGGACACCTACGAGCAGTACTTC. This sequence encodes CASSQDWDTYEQYF.

The V call is TRBV5-6, the J call TRBJ2-1; D uncertain. Germline CDR1 SGHDT, CDR2 YYEEEE. Trimming pared 6 bases from V and 9 bases from J, leaving 10 bases between. The length of the CDR3 is 11 residues. The CDR3 coding sequence is TGTGCCAGCACCCAGGAGTCTGAGCAGTTCTTC. As protein: CASTQESEQFF.

The chain carries TRBV7-8 and TRBJ2-7; no clear D. This CDR3 is 14 amino acids long. The ends were cut back, 5 bases at V and 4 bases at J, with 15 bases in the middle. CDR1 and CDR2 (germline): SGHVS, FQNEAQ. The CDR3: CASSPTPVPYEQYF. CDR3 nucleotide sequence: TGTGCCAGCAGCCCCACGCCGGTCCCATACGAGCAGTACTTC. The full variable domain, completed using reference TRBV7-8 and TRBJ2-7, is GAGVSQSPRYKVAKRGQDVALRCDPISGHVSLFWYQQALGQGPEFLTYFQNEAQLDKSGLPSDRFFAERPEGSVSTLKIQRTQQEDSAVYLCASSPTPVPYEQYFGPGTRLTVT.

The CDR3 loop is CAISSIASGTYEQYF. Here the CDR3 DNA reads TGTGCCATCTCTTCCATTGCTAGCGGTACCTACGAGCAGTACTTC. This rearrangement joins TRBV10-3 to TRBJ2-7; 7 positions agree with TRBD2. V dropped 8 bases and J dropped 2; count of bases not matched to a gene: 12. CDR1 is ENHRY and CDR2 is SYGVKD in the germline V gene. The CDR3 is made up of 15 amino acids.

This clone has just one count. The chain couples TRBV5-5 to TRBJ2-3; TRBD1 is a possible D gene (6 bases). Germline V gene lookup returns CDR1 SGHKS and CDR2 YYEKEE (reference sequence). This CDR3 comprises 16 residues. Deletions cut 0 bases from V and 4 bases from J, with 15 bases between. This CDR3 reads CASSLANAGAADTQYF. CDR3 DNA: TGTGCCAGCAGCTTGGCCAATGCAGGGGCCGCAGATACGCAGTATTTT.

This clone has a handful of counts. The chain joins TRBV10-1 to TRBJ2-2, with D possibly TRBD2 on 5 matching bases. The CDR3 spans 14 residues. Germline assignment: CDR1 WNHNN and CDR2 SYGVQD (reference sequence). V was shortened by 10 bases and J by 0 bases, with 12 bases between the two germline ends. The CDR3 DNA reads TGCGCCACGTCTCGGGGATCGAACACCGGGGAGCTGTTTTTT. Translating gives CATSRGSNTGELFF.

V usage is TRBV6-5 and J usage is TRBJ2-5; D ambiguous. V lost 5 bases, J lost 0 bases, and 13 bases lay in between. This CDR3 comprises 15 residues. Per germline, CDR1 MNHEY and CDR2 SVGAGI. CDR3 nucleotide sequence: TGTGCCAGCAGTCGTGACTCGATGAACCAAGAGACCCAGTACTTC. The encoded protein is CASSRDSMNQETQYF.

The chain combines TRBV4-3 with TRBJ2-7, with a tentative D call TRBD1 (6 bases). Germline V lookup: CDR1 LGHNA, CDR2 YSLEER. The CDR3 loop spans 14 amino acids. V lost 4 bases and J lost 2, with 12 bases in between. CDR3 residues: CASSPRDTAYEQYF. CDR3 DNA: TGCGCCAGCAGCCCCAGGGACACCGCCTACGAGCAGTACTTC.

This CDR3 reads CASSLGQGGDTQYF. CDR3 coding DNA: TGTGCCAGCAGCCTGGGACAGGGAGGAGATACGCAGTATTTT. The chain uses TRBV14 and TRBJ2-3; 9 nucleotides line up with TRBD1. Germline V gene sequence: CDR1 SGHDN, CDR2 FVKESK. There are 14 residues in the CDR3. The J segment lost 5 bases and the V segment lost 4 bases, leaving 4 bases of the junction unmatched. The full variable domain, completed using reference TRBV14 and TRBJ2-3, is EAGVTQFPSHSVIEKGQTVTLRCDPISGHDNLYWYRRVMGKEIKFLLHFVKESKQDESGMPNNRFLAERTGGTYSTLKVQPAELEDSGVYFCASSLGQGGDTQYFGPGTRLTVL.

The gene calls are TRBV7-8 and TRBJ2-5; tentatively, D is TRBD1 (6 bases). V lost 5 bases and J 4 bases, leaving 14 bases between the germline ends. Germline V lookup: CDR1 SGHVS, CDR2 FQNEAQ. The CDR3 runs to 14 residues. CDR3 bases: TGTGCCAGCAGCCCACGGGCACAGGGAGAGACCCAGTACTTC. Translation: CASSPRAQGETQYF. Full variable domain (missing parts from reference TRBV7-8 and TRBJ2-5): GAGVSQSPRYKVAKRGQDVALRCDPISGHVSLFWYQQALGQGPEFLTYFQNEAQLDKSGLPSDRFFAERPEGSVSTLKIQRTQQEDSAVYLCASSPRAQGETQYFGPGTRLLVL.